The clone carrying this TCR beta chain has a handful of counts. Its antigen is still unknown. Germline V lookup: CDR1 SGHRS, CDR2 YFSETQ. The V gene lost 4 bases and the J gene lost 4 bases, with 11 bases spanning the gap. This CDR3 contains 14 residues. The data stem from a study of T-cell memory formation after mild COVID-19. General observations from the study: For contracting clones, CD4+ ones sat mainly in CM and EM, CD8+ in EMRA.

TCRdb passed the 5' RACE reads through MiXCR, listing each CDR3 protein once. The sample carries around 430,000 distinct CDR3 sequences, approximately 16% recorded once. The receptor comes from a man younger than 35 who had mild COVID-19 (a few samples of this study predate the infection). Cell type and time point are not known. Sequencing input: PBMCs or a T cell subset sorted from them (not recorded which). The chain couples TRBV5-1 to TRBJ2-2; D remains ambiguous. The CDR3 here is CASSPEQSTGELFF. CDR3 DNA sequence: TGCGCCAGCAGCCCAGAACAGAGCACCGGGGAGCTGTTTTTT.